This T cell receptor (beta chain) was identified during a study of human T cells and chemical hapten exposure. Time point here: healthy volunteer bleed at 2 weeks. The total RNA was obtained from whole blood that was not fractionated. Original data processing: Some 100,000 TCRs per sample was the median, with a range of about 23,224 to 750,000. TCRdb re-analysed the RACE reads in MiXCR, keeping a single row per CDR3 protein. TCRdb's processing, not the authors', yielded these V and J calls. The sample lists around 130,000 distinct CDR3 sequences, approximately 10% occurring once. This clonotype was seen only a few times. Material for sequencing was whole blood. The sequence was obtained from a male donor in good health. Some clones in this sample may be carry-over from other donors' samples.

As DNA, the CDR3 is TGTGCCAGCATCCGTAGTGTGGGCCCAATGAACACTGAAGCTTTCTTT. Translation: CASIRSVGPMNTEAFF. This rearrangement joins TRBV27 to TRBJ1-1; D gene unclear. The germline V and J ends were trimmed by 7 bases and 0 bases, with 18 bases remaining between them. Per germline, CDR1 MNHEY and CDR2 SMNVEV (reference sequence). The CDR3 is 16 residues long.